Listed here is a single TCR beta chain. This record belongs to a study of blood T cell repertoires in COVID-19. Turning to the study itself: The cDNA or gDNA used as material had been derived from T cells, B-cell-depleted T cells, or PBMCs.

TCRdb's copy holds only in-frame clones and misses some; the assay was immunoSEQ multiplex PCR. In the table there are 350,000 to 450,000 clones, over 85% of which are singletons. Ages ranged from about 18 to 89 years, with residence in around 24 US areas. The CDR3 has 16 amino acids. Trimming took 4 bases from V and 0 from J; bases not matched to a gene: 8. The germline V gene has CDR1 ENHRY and CDR2 SYGVKD. This sequence was found in a woman in her twenties or thirties who had recovered from COVID-19. This chain uses TRBV10-3 with TRBJ2-7, with 8 bases fitting TRBD1. The specimen sequenced was PBMCs or T cells enriched from blood (not recorded which). The CDR3 loop reads CAISGANRGNSYEQYF. DNA for the CDR3: TGTGCCATCAGTGGAGCTAACAGGGGGAACTCCTACGAGCAGTACTTC.